A selection of T cell receptor beta chains follows, all from one sample in a study of T-cell memory formation after mild COVID-19. TCRdb redid the calling of the 5' RACE reads with MiXCR, one entry per CDR3 protein. The table includes about 320,000 distinct CDR3 sequences, over 11% detected once. Sequenced material: PBMCs or a T cell subset sorted from them (not recorded which). Source of these receptors: a man aged 18 to 30 who had mild COVID-19 (a few samples of this study predate the infection). Cell type and time point are not known. Both conserved end residues are part of each CDR3. D genes are given only for firm matches. The listing skips clone size in some rows; elsewhere it reads once, few, many or a size class.

size: NA
D: NA
J: TRBJ2-3
V: TRBV4-3
CDR3: CASSQEFGGGPDTQYF
DNA: TGCGCCAGCAGCCAAGAGTTCGGCGGGGGCCCAGATACGCAGTATTTT

size: many
D: NA
J: TRBJ2-3
V: TRBV20-1
CDR3: CSAKRPDSTDTQYF
DNA: TGCAGTGCCAAAAGACCCGATAGCACAGATACGCAGTATTTT

size: few
D: NA
J: TRBJ1-6
V: TRBV7-3
CDR3: CASSFLGGSPLHF
DNA: TGTGCCAGCAGCTTCTTGGGGGGTTCACCCCTCCACTTT

size: NA
D: NA
J: TRBJ1-2
V: TRBV6-5
CDR3: CASSPQVTNYGYTF
DNA: TGTGCCAGCAGCCCCCAGGTTACTAACTATGGCTACACCTTC

size: NA
D: NA
J: TRBJ2-3
V: TRBV12-3/TRBV12-4
CDR3: CASGIRGGGTDTQYF
DNA: TGTGCCAGCGGTATCAGGGGAGGCGGCACAGATACGCAGTATTTT

size: NA
D: NA
J: TRBJ1-2
V: TRBV7-9
CDR3: CASSLAGQGPDYGYTF
DNA: TGTGCCAGCAGCTTAGCGGGTCAGGGGCCGGACTATGGCTACACCTTC

size: few
D: TRBD1
J: TRBJ2-1
V: TRBV5-4
CDR3: CASSLGQGENEQFF
DNA: TGTGCCAGCAGCTTGGGACAGGGTGAAAATGAGCAGTTCTTC

size: NA
D: NA
J: TRBJ2-3
V: TRBV24-1
CDR3: CATSDSYTDTQYF
DNA: TGTGCCACCAGTGATTCCTACACAGATACGCAGTATTTT

size: NA
D: NA
J: TRBJ2-5
V: TRBV5-1
CDR3: CASSPVSGGETQYF
DNA: TGCGCCAGCAGCCCCGTTTCAGGAGGCGAGACCCAGTACTTC

size: few
D: NA
J: TRBJ2-1
V: TRBV20-1
CDR3: CSALGEVGYYNEQFF
DNA: TGCAGTGCTTTAGGAGAAGTTGGTTACTACAATGAGCAGTTCTTC

size: few
D: TRBD2
J: TRBJ2-3
V: TRBV6-1
CDR3: CASSERRGGSDTQYF
DNA: TGTGCCAGCAGTGAACGACGGGGGGGCTCGGATACGCAGTATTTT

size: few
D: NA
J: TRBJ2-3
V: TRBV7-3
CDR3: CASSLAVVSAQYF
DNA: TGTGCCAGCAGCTTAGCTGTAGTGTCTGCGCAGTATTTT

size: many
D: TRBD1
J: TRBJ2-5
V: TRBV29-1
CDR3: CSVWTGAETQYF
DNA: TGCAGCGTCTGGACAGGGGCTGAGACCCAGTACTTC

size: few
D: TRBD1
J: TRBJ2-5
V: TRBV9
CDR3: CASSSRDRLIETQYF
DNA: TGTGCCAGCAGCAGCCGGGACAGACTAATAGAGACCCAGTACTTC

size: few
D: NA
J: TRBJ2-6
V: TRBV6-5
CDR3: CASTAGTGSGANVLTF
DNA: TGTGCCAGCACTGCAGGGACGGGCTCTGGGGCCAACGTCCTGACTTTC

size: few
D: NA
J: TRBJ2-2
V: TRBV4-1
CDR3: CASSQAKGLAGELFF
DNA: TGCGCCAGCAGCCAAGCCAAAGGACTGGCCGGGGAGCTGTTTTTT

size: few
D: TRBD1
J: TRBJ2-1
V: TRBV7-9
CDR3: CASSLDHGQGANEQFF
DNA: TGTGCCAGCAGCTTAGATCATGGGCAGGGGGCGAATGAGCAGTTCTTC

size: few
D: TRBD2
J: TRBJ2-5
V: TRBV6-2/TRBV6-3
CDR3: CASSYSGLVGTQYF
DNA: TGTGCCAGCAGTTACTCGGGACTAGTCGGGACCCAGTACTTC

size: NA
D: NA
J: TRBJ1-6
V: TRBV25-1
CDR3: CASKGQSSYNSPLHF
DNA: TGTGCCAGCAAGGGGCAGAGCTCCTATAATTCACCCCTCCACTTT

size: few
D: NA
J: TRBJ2-6
V: TRBV6-5
CDR3: CASSYGAGANVLTF
DNA: TGTGCCAGCAGTTACGGGGCTGGGGCCAACGTCCTGACTTTC

size: many
D: NA
J: TRBJ1-5
V: TRBV9
CDR3: CASSVGPDYSNQPQHF
DNA: TGTGCCAGCAGCGTAGGCCCAGACTATAGCAATCAGCCCCAGCATTTT

size: few
D: NA
J: TRBJ2-1
V: TRBV7-6
CDR3: CASSPGQWNEQFF
DNA: TGTGCCAGCAGCCCAGGACAATGGAATGAGCAGTTCTTC

size: NA
D: TRBD2
J: TRBJ2-2
V: TRBV5-6
CDR3: CASSLVGREGNGELFF
DNA: TGTGCCAGCAGCTTGGTCGGCAGGGAGGGTAACGGGGAGCTGTTTTTT

size: once
D: TRBD2
J: TRBJ2-3
V: TRBV14
CDR3: CASSHLAGLTDTQYF
DNA: TGTGCCAGCAGCCATTTAGCGGGCCTCACAGATACGCAGTATTTT

size: few
D: TRBD1
J: TRBJ1-1
V: TRBV7-9
CDR3: CASSPLRFQGGNTEAFF
DNA: TGTGCCAGCAGCCCCCTAAGGTTTCAGGGGGGGAACACTGAAGCTTTCTTT

size: few
D: TRBD1
J: TRBJ2-1
V: TRBV5-1
CDR3: CASSLTPWTGDNEQFF
DNA: TGCGCCAGCAGCCTAACCCCTTGGACAGGCGACAATGAGCAGTTCTTC